Here is one TCR beta chain with its context. This entry is derived from a study of OX40 agonist ivuxolimab in advanced cancers. The wider study: Three patients, one with hepatocellular carcinoma and two with cutaneous melanoma, responded partially.

This table comes from immunoSEQ multiplex PCR, and its TCRdb copy is limited to in-frame clones, with some not included. The data hold about 100,000 clones, with around 93% observed a single time. The material was CD4+ or CD8+ T cells sorted from blood, obtained in a trial of the OX40 agonist ivuxolimab. The receptor comes from an adult with an advanced solid tumor such as melanoma, head and neck, liver or kidney cancer.

As DNA, the CDR3 is TGTGCCAGCAGCTTAGATGGGGGAAACTCCTACGAGCAGTACTTC. Protein: CASSLDGGNSYEQYF. The chain is built from TRBV11-1 and TRBJ2-7; the D call may be TRBD1 or TRBD2 (5 bases each). The V end lost 1 base, the J end lost 0 bases, and 10 bases lay between the germline ends. The CDR3 covers 15 residues. In germline, CDR1 is SGHAT, CDR2 FQDESV (reference sequence).